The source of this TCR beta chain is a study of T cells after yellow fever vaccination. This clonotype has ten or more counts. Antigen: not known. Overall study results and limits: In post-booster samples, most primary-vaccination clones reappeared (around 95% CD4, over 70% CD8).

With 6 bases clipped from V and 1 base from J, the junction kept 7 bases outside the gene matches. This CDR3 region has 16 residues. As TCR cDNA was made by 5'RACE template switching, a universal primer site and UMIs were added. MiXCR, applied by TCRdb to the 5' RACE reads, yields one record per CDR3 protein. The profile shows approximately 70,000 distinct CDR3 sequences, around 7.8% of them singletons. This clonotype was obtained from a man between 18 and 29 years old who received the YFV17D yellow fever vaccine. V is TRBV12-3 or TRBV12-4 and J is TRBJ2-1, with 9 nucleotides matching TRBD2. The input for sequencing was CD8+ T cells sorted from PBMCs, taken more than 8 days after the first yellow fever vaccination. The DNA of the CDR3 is TGTGCCAGCAGGGGTAGCGGGGGCCGATCCTACAATGAGCAGTTCTTC. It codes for CASRGSGGRSYNEQFF.